This TCR beta chain was identified during a study of Graves' ophthalmopathy and Graves' hyperthyroidism (dated by TCRdb to 2016 to 2018). Background for the entire study: Peripheral blood was collected before any treatment was given, at the time of initial diagnosis. TCR beta repertoire signatures were used to distinguish Graves' ophthalmopathy from Graves' hyperthyroidism and to predict progression to ophthalmopathy. The approximately 95 discovery patients were divided at random into training and test sets in a 7:3 ratio. To explore V-J signatures that distinguish ophthalmopathy from hyperthyroidism, a discovery set of roughly 98 patients was enrolled, made up of 40 to 45 with ophthalmopathy and under 65 with stable hyperthyroidism. The independent validation cohort included about 20 hyperthyroidism patients plus 17 patients who later progressed from hyperthyroidism to ophthalmopathy. In total, approximately 130 blood samples were TCR-sequenced: under 45 ophthalmopathy, under 85 hyperthyroidism and approximately 17 hyperthyroidism-to-ophthalmopathy patients. In roughly 6 hyperthyroidism patients, T-cell repertoires of thyroid tissue and blood were compared. Following sample collection, hyperthyroidism patients were given methimazole at a starting dose of 30 mg daily, and ophthalmopathy patients were given high-dose intravenous methylprednisolone. On the study overall, not on this receptor specifically: The 13-signature model separated ophthalmopathy from stable hyperthyroidism with approximately 90% sensitivity and around 81% specificity in cross-validation, and 80%/75% in the test set. Most expanded thyroid clonotypes with a frequency above 0.001 also appeared in blood, which suggests that blood repertoires may reflect the immune response in the thyroid. Sample size was not predetermined statistically, and investigators were not blinded to group allocation. In validation, the model predicted ophthalmopathy progression with nearly 71% sensitivity and roughly 72% specificity; eleven to twelve predicted patients were CT-confirmed with GO in a median of about 6.1 months.

A patient counted as having stable hyperthyroidism if there was no progression to ophthalmopathy within 18 months of follow-up. Patients with hyperthyroidism were aged 18 to 65 years, had been newly diagnosed, and had a disease duration of less than 2 months. Patients were excluded if they had other autoimmune diseases, uncontrolled infections, pregnancy or lactation. Diagnosis was based on clinical symptoms, serum thyroxine, TRAb, thyroid ultrasound and orbital computed tomography. Ficoll-Paque density gradient centrifugation was used to isolate PBMCs from 9.5 to 10 ml of fresh peripheral blood. Total RNA was extracted with Trizol reagent and quality-checked on an Agilent 2100 Bioanalyzer. The germline V gene provides CDR1 SNHLY and CDR2 FYNNEI. The CDR3 measures 13 amino acids from cysteine to phenylalanine. CDR3 DNA only is kept here, 39 bases in frame from base 1. From V the trimming removes 8 bases and from J it removes 7 bases, while the gene matches leave 8 bases of the junction unaccounted for.

This clonotype was found a few times. Its antigen is unknown. No base-level quality is on record; no much larger clone is a single base apart. For repertoire sequencing, the TCR beta CDR3 regions were amplified from RNA transcripts. HTBI primers and the Qiagen OneStep RT-PCR kit were used in a first-round RT-PCR, which was followed by a second-round multiplex PCR, size selection and purification. Libraries were sequenced paired-end with 100 bp reads on an Illumina HiSeq2000. As for the original processing: SOAPnuke was used to process the reads, removing any read that contained adapters or uncalled bases, had a mean Phred below 15, or lacked an exact match to the constant primer or identifier. High-quality paired reads were merged with COPE v1.2.5. Each unique nucleotide sequence was defined as a clonotype, and clonotypes were aligned to IMGT TRB V, D and J references with MiTCR v1.1. Only V-J combinations with frequency above 0.0001 were analysed, covering over 99% of repertoires. For each V-J combination, a TCR clonal expansion and chaos score was defined as the ratio of F50 clonal expansion to chaos observed in the TCRdist matrix. Welch's t-statistics and random forest were used to narrow the features down to more than 10 V-J combinations, which were then fed into a naive Bayes classifier. The Morisita-Horn index was used to measure how similar the thyroid and blood repertoires were. The raw public data were reprocessed by TCRdb itself: fastp quality trimming at Q25, MiXCR clonotype calling, in-frame beta chains only. Rows merge per CDR3 protein into single entries with the most common DNA and genes. Clone size and V and J calls follow TCRdb, not the original study. This sample comprises 680,000 or so distinct CDR3 sequences, roughly 20% of them detected only once. More than 5.5% of the sample rests with the top ten.

The sample was peripheral blood. The chain was built from TRBV2 and TRBJ2-1; 7 bases in the junction line up with TRBD1. The receptor was isolated from a woman aged 18-30 years with stable Graves' hyperthyroidism. Some clones in this sample may be carry-over from other donors' samples. Donor details come from another sample of the same person, matched by shared clones. The CDR3 in this case is CASLDRARNEQFF. The DNA is as follows: TGTGCCAGCCTAGACAGGGCTCGGAATGAGCAGTTCTTC.